Below are 15 T cell receptor beta chains sequenced from a single sample in a study of T cells in Graves' hyperthyroidism and ophthalmopathy. Amplified TCR beta CDR3 regions came from RNA transcripts. First-round RT-PCR with HTBI primers amplified the TCR CDR3 region. TCRdb re-analysed the multiplex PCR reads in MiXCR, keeping a single row per CDR3 protein. Found here are hundreds of thousands of distinct CDR3 sequences, about 15% of them singletons; the top ten hold roughly 15%. Sequenced input: blood. Receptors were obtained from a woman under 30 with Graves' hyperthyroidism.

This clonotype was seen many times. V usage is TRBV3-1 and J usage is TRBJ1-4; D is ambiguous. Germline V gene sequence: CDR1 LGHDT, CDR2 YNNKEL (reference sequence). The CDR3 is 14 residues long. The ends were cut back, 4 bases at V and 5 bases at J, with 11 bases in the middle. The CDR3 DNA follows: TGTGCCAGCAGCCCCGAGCATCGAAATGAAAAACTGTTTTTT. Its protein is CASSPEHRNEKLFF.

About this clonotype itself: A much bigger clone sits one base away, suggesting this may be a read error. The chain couples TRBV29-1 to TRBJ1-1, with 10 bases that match TRBD1. CDR3 size: 14 residues. The germline V gene encodes CDR1 SQVTM and CDR2 ANQGSEA. Written as DNA, the CDR3 is TGCAGCACTTGGGCGGACAGGGGGGACACTGGAGCTTTCTTT. It specifies CSTWADRGDTGAFF. The variable domain in full, completed from reference TRBV29-1 and TRBJ1-1, reads SAVISQKPSRDICQRGTSLTIQCQVDSQVTMMFWYRQQPGQSLTLIATANQGSEATYESGFVIDKFPISRPNLTFSTLTVSNMSPEDSSIYLCSTWADRGDTGAFFGQGTRLTVV.

The chain joins TRBV10-3 to TRBJ2-1; D may be TRBD2 (5 bases). The CDR3 contains 16 residues. The germline V gene encodes CDR1 ENHRY and CDR2 SYGVKD. V lost 6 bases to trimming and J lost 4 bases, with 19 bases between them. CDR3 sequence reads: CAIRPPKDSTYNEQFF. As DNA, the CDR3 is TGTGCCATCAGACCCCCAAAGGACTCCACTTACAATGAGCAGTTCTTC.

This clonotype has a count of ten or more. The V gene is TRBV18, the J gene TRBJ1-1; D is uncertain. Germline V gene lookup returns CDR1 KGHSH and CDR2 LQKENI. The CDR3 runs to 14 residues. Trimming removed 0 bases at V and 1 base at J, with 6 bases between. CDR3 in amino acids: CASSPPLGNTEAFF. CDR3 sequence (DNA): TGTGCCAGCTCACCACCGCTAGGGAACACTGAAGCTTTCTTT.

V is TRBV28 and J is TRBJ2-7; D may correspond to TRBD1 or TRBD2 (5 bases each). The V end lost 10 bases, the J end lost 1 base, and 20 bases lay between the germline ends. This CDR3 has 15 amino acids. Germline V CDR1 and CDR2: MDHEN, SYDVKM. CDR3 protein: CATASGGPDSYEQYF. The CDR3 DNA sequence: TGTGCCACCGCCTCTGGGGGACCGGATTCCTACGAGCAGTACTTC.

The CDR3 sequence: CASSFSTGANVLTF. DNA for the CDR3: TGTGCCAGCAGTTTCTCCACTGGGGCCAACGTCCTGACTTTC. The chain uses TRBV28 and TRBJ2-6; D unresolved. The CDR3 contains 14 residues. The germline V gene has CDR1 MDHEN and CDR2 SYDVKM. Trimming left V 3 bases short and J 2 bases short, with 5 bases between.

This clonotype turned up a few times. This CDR3 is CASSQDFRALETQYF. CDR3 in DNA: TGCGCCAGCAGCCAAGATTTTAGGGCCCTTGAGACCCAGTACTTC. J is TRBJ2-5 and V is TRBV4-1; D is undetermined. Trimming took 0 bases from V and 5 from J, leaving 13 bases between them. CDR3 size: 15 residues. The germline V gene has CDR1 MGHRA and CDR2 YSYEKL.

The chain joins TRBV5-1 to TRBJ1-1; TRBD1 is a possible D gene (6 bases). The CDR3 is 15 residues long. The V and J ends lost 0 bases and 5 bases respectively, with 14 bases between them. Germline assignment: CDR1 SGHRS and CDR2 YFSETQ. CDR3 sequence: CASSLDWGRGTEAFF. As DNA, the CDR3 is TGCGCCAGCAGCTTGGATTGGGGTAGGGGGACTGAAGCTTTCTTT.

This clonotype was detected ten times or more. The chain carries TRBV4-2 and TRBJ2-3; 10 bases agree with TRBD2. The germline V gene has CDR1 LGHNA and CDR2 YNFKEQ. The CDR3 spans 16 residues. J gave up 4 bases and V 0 bases, and 4 bases lay outside the gene matches. In DNA, the CDR3 is TGTGCCAGCAGCCAAGATAAGCGGGAGGGCGCAGATACGCAGTATTTT. Translation: CASSQDKREGADTQYF.

In its sample, this clonotype was seen a few times. The V call is TRBV5-5, the J call TRBJ1-2; 11 positions match TRBD1. The junction had 9 bases not matched to a gene; V was cut back by 0 bases and J by 8 bases. The CDR3 is made up of 16 amino acids. Germline V gene data show CDR1 as SGHKS and CDR2 as YYEKEE (reference sequence). CDR3 DNA: TGTGCCAGCAGCTTGGCACCGGGACAGGGGGAGGGGGGCTACACCTTC. Translation: CASSLAPGQGEGGYTF.

The V and J genes are TRBV5-8 and TRBJ1-6; no firm D call. The CDR3 loop spans 13 amino acids. Per germline, CDR1 SGHTS and CDR2 YDEGEE. Trimming shortened V by 5 bases and J by 7 bases, and 10 bases separated the two germline ends. CDR3: CASRLGGNSPLHF. CDR3 coding DNA: TGTGCCAGCAGACTCGGTGGCAATTCACCCCTCCACTTT.

In this sample, this clonotype turned up a few times. J is TRBJ2-1 and V is TRBV7-3; D is ambiguous. The V end was cut by 2 bases, the J end by 9 bases, with 23 bases between. CDR3 size: 17 residues. Per the germline V gene, CDR1 is SGHTA and CDR2 is FQGTGA. This CDR3 is CASSLFRAIDSSSEQFF. CDR3 in DNA: TGTGCCAGCAGCTTATTCCGGGCGATAGATAGTTCTAGTGAGCAGTTCTTC.

At least ten counts were recorded for this clonotype. The CDR3 DNA reads as TGTGCCAGCAGCTTCGACTCGGCGGCCTACGAGCAGTACTTC. Translation: CASSFDSAAYEQYF. V and J are TRBV7-8 and TRBJ2-7; D is ambiguous. Germline CDR1 SGHVS, CDR2 FQNEAQ. V lost 3 bases to trimming and J lost 2 bases, with 11 bases between them. The length of the CDR3 is 14 residues.

This clonotype has a count of ten or more. This sequence joins TRBV2 and TRBJ2-1; D perhaps matches TRBD2 (7 bases). Looked up from germline, CDR1 is SNHLY and CDR2 is FYNNEI. This CDR3 is 15 amino acids long. V lost 5 bases, J lost 1 base, and 12 bases lay in between. The CDR3 DNA reads as TGTGCCAGCAGTCGAGGGGGACTATCCTACAATGAGCAGTTCTTC. Its protein is CASSRGGLSYNEQFF. Based on the CDR3 plus reference TRBV2 and TRBJ2-1, the full variable domain is EPEVTQTPSHQVTQMGQEVILRCVPISNHLYFYWYRQILGQKVEFLVSFYNNEISEKSEIFDDQFSVERPDGSNFTLKIRSTKLEDSAMYFCASSRGGLSYNEQFFGPGTRLTVL.

The chain is built from TRBV6-4 and TRBJ2-3; D remains unclear. The CDR3 has 13 residues. Germline V gene sequence: CDR1 MRHNA, CDR2 SNTAGT. Trimming took off 2 bases at V and 5 bases at J, with 8 bases between the two ends. The CDR3 protein is CASSDGLGDTQYF. CDR3 nucleotides: TGTGCCAGCAGTGACGGTCTGGGAGATACGCAGTATTTT.